The 27 T cell receptor beta chains listed next were all sequenced from one sample in a study of cytomegalovirus exposure and HLA in healthy donors. Vbeta (60) and Jbeta (13) primers were used in the PCR. Assay used: immunoSEQ multiplex PCR; TCRdb lists only in-frame clones, some missing. The sample lists roughly 220,000 clones, 60% to 80% occurring once. The material sequenced was PBMCs. These receptors were obtained from a young woman in good health and CMV-seronegative.

This clone was counted between two and nine times. J is TRBJ2-7 and V is TRBV10-3; TRBD2 agrees at 7 bases. CDR1 is ENHRY and CDR2 is SYGVKD in the germline V gene. The CDR3 loop spans 13 amino acids. Trimming cost V 3 bases and J 11 bases; bases outside gene matches: 10. The CDR3 is CAISEAGTAGEYF. The CDR3 DNA reads TGTGCCATCAGTGAAGCGGGGACGGCGGGGGAGTACTTC.

This clone was detected a few times. Sequence at one end of the junction differs from germline and may be a read error. This chain uses TRBV10-3 with TRBJ2-7; possible D gene TRBD2, 6 bases. CDR3 size: 12 residues. CDR1 ENHRY and CDR2 SYGVKD come from the germline V gene. The CDR3 loop reads CASSETRGEQYF. The CDR3 DNA follows: TGTGCCAGCAGTGAGACTAGAGGCGAGCAGTACTTC.

V is TRBV6-6 and J is TRBJ2-2; 9 bases fit TRBD1. V lost 5 bases, J lost 1 base, and 5 bases stayed unmatched. Germline V gives CDR1 MNHNY, CDR2 SVGAGI (reference sequence). CDR3 length equals 16 residues. DNA for the CDR3: TGTGCCAGCAGTCCCCCGGACAGGGGGAACACCGGGGAGCTGTTTTTT. Encoded protein: CASSPPDRGNTGELFF.

J is TRBJ2-1 and V is TRBV2; 8 bases map to TRBD1. The CDR3 sequence is 15 residues long. The V gene end was trimmed by 7 bases and the J gene end by 4 bases; junction bases not matched to a gene: 9. Germline lookup yields CDR1 SNHLY and CDR2 FYNNEI. CDR3 amino acids: CASTAQGGTYNEQFF. CDR3 nucleotides: TGTGCCAGCACCGCACAGGGGGGTACGTACAATGAGCAGTTCTTC. The entire variable domain, with the rest obtained from reference TRBV2 and TRBJ2-1, is as follows: EPEVTQTPSHQVTQMGQEVILRCVPISNHLYFYWYRQILGQKVEFLVSFYNNEISEKSEIFDDQFSVERPDGSNFTLKIRSTKLEDSAMYFCASTAQGGTYNEQFFGPGTRLTVL.

This sequence joins TRBV7-8 and TRBJ1-5; D may be TRBD1 (5 bases). CDR1 is SGHVS, CDR2 FQNEAQ, per germline. Trimming left V 1 base short and J 7 bases short, with 11 bases between. This CDR3 is built from 14 residues. The CDR3 reads CASSLGGGEQPQHF. The CDR3 region has the DNA TGTGCCAGCAGCTTAGGGGGGGGTGAGCAGCCCCAGCATTTT.

V gene TRBV19 combines with J gene TRBJ1-2; weak D call: TRBD1 (5 bases). CDR3 length equals 13 residues. Germline V gives CDR1 LNHDA, CDR2 SQIVND (reference sequence). Trimming took off 3 bases at V and 4 bases at J, with 9 bases between the two ends. In DNA, the CDR3 is TGTGCCAGTAGTATGCAGGGTCCCTATGGCTACACCTTC. Translated, it gives CASSMQGPYGYTF.

The gene calls are TRBV2 and TRBJ2-1; D is undetermined. CDR1 and CDR2 from the germline V gene are SNHLY and FYNNEI. V was trimmed by 3 bases and J by 10 bases, leaving 19 bases between them. The CDR3 is 15 amino acids. The CDR3 coding sequence is TGTGCCAGCAGTGAGTCCACTCTAGACGGTGGGGAGCAGTTCTTC. It codes for CASSESTLDGGEQFF.

The rearrangement links TRBV6-5 to TRBJ1-2; 7 bases are shared with TRBD1. The length of the CDR3 is 12 residues. V shed 6 bases and J 3 bases; nucleotides not matched to a gene: 1. Germline assignment: CDR1 MNHEY and CDR2 SVGAGI. CDR3 sequence: CASSDRDYGYTF. As DNA, the CDR3 is TGTGCCAGCAGCGACAGGGACTATGGCTACACCTTC.

This clone came up a few times. The chain is built from TRBV6-5 and TRBJ1-6, with D hard to call. The CDR3 spans 14 residues. V was clipped by 6 bases and J by 6 bases, with 12 bases between them. Germline-derived CDR1 and CDR2 are MNHEY and SVGAGI. In DNA form, the CDR3 reads TGTGCCAGCAGCCGTCGGGGTGGTAATTCACCCCTCCACTTT. Encoded protein: CASSRRGGNSPLHF.

Regarding this clone: At the DNA level, this CDR3 is encoded by other sequences in the same sample as well. The genes are TRBV4-1 and TRBJ2-3; 8 bases line up with TRBD2. V shed 4 bases, J shed 3 bases, and the junction held 6 bases outside the gene matches. Germline assignment: CDR1 MGHRA and CDR2 YSYEKL. The CDR3 spans 15 residues. CDR3 region: CASSLRGGGTDTQYF. The CDR3 DNA is TGCGCCAGCAGCCTCCGGGGGGGCGGGACAGATACGCAGTATTTT.

This clone has a handful of counts. The gene calls are TRBV30 and TRBJ1-1, with D possibly matching TRBD1 (6 bases). Deletions cut 2 bases from V and 4 bases from J, with 11 bases between. This CDR3 region has 13 residues. Germline V lookup: CDR1 GTSNPN, CDR2 SVGIG (reference sequence). CDR3 nucleotides: TGTGCCTGGAGTACAGGGTTGAGCACTGAAGCTTTCTTT. It translates to CAWSTGLSTEAFF. Full variable domain (missing parts from reference TRBV30 and TRBJ1-1): SQTIHQWPATLVQPVGSPLSLECTVEGTSNPNLYWYRQAAGRGLQLLFYSVGIGQISSEVPQNLSASRPQDRQFILSSKKLLLSDSGFYLCAWSTGLSTEAFFGQGTRLTVV.

This clone was observed a few times. The chain employs TRBV5-4 and TRBJ1-1; D remains ambiguous. The germline V gene has CDR1 SGHNT and CDR2 YYREEE (reference sequence). The CDR3 length is 16 residues. V lost 0 bases, J lost 4 bases, and 16 bases lay in between. The CDR3 here is CASSLGVGSLGTEAFF. The CDR3 region has the DNA TGTGCCAGCAGCTTGGGGGTCGGGAGTTTGGGCACTGAAGCTTTCTTT.

V and J are TRBV6-5 and TRBJ1-4, with D possibly matching TRBD1 (6 bases). The germline gives CDR1 MNHEY, CDR2 SVGAGI. The CDR3 length is 13 residues. Trimming took 7 bases from V and 5 from J, leaving 11 bases between them. The CDR3: CASMPRGNEKLFF. The CDR3 DNA is TGTGCCAGCATGCCAAGGGGGAATGAAAAACTGTTTTTT.

The chain combines TRBV6-1 with TRBJ2-7, with 9 bases that match TRBD1. CDR1 is MNHNS, CDR2 SASEGT, per germline. CDR3 size: 14 residues. Losses at the gene ends were 6 bases for V and 3 bases for J; bases not matched to a gene: 6. This CDR3 reads CASRGGQGVYEQYF. DNA of the CDR3: TGTGCCAGCAGGGGGGGACAGGGCGTCTACGAGCAGTACTTC.

This clone was detected only a few times. This sequence joins TRBV28 and TRBJ2-1; D possibly corresponds to TRBD2 (6 bases). V was shortened by 2 bases and J by 0 bases, with 11 bases between the two germline ends. Per the germline V gene, CDR1 is MDHEN and CDR2 is SYDVKM. CDR3 length equals 16 residues. The CDR3 loop reads CASSLGGSNSYNEQFF. The DNA of the CDR3 is TGTGCCAGCAGTTTAGGGGGGTCCAACTCCTACAATGAGCAGTTCTTC.

V gene TRBV11-3 combines with J gene TRBJ1-1, with 7 bases lining up with TRBD1. J gave up 0 bases and V 4 bases, and 2 bases lay outside the gene matches. This CDR3 has 14 amino acids. The V gene's germline CDR1 is SGHNT and CDR2 YENEEA. Written as DNA, the CDR3 is TGTGCCAGCAGCTCGGGACAGATGAACACTGAAGCTTTCTTT. Protein: CASSSGQMNTEAFF.

In this sample, this clone turned up once. As DNA, the CDR3 is TGTGCCAGCAGTTTCGGGAGGCCACTAGCGCCCGTCAATGAGCAGTTCTTC. As protein: CASSFGRPLAPVNEQFF. The chain uses TRBV27 and TRBJ2-1, with TRBD2 matching over 7 bases. The trim removed 3 bases at V and 6 bases at J, leaving 14 bases unmatched. The CDR3 totals 17 residues. Germline V lookup: CDR1 MNHEY, CDR2 SMNVEV (reference sequence).

This chain links TRBV6-4 with TRBJ1-6; tentative D call: TRBD1 (5 bases). Germline lookup yields CDR1 MRHNA and CDR2 SNTAGT. V dropped 4 bases and J dropped 5 bases, with 18 bases sitting between them. The CDR3 is 17 amino acids. The CDR3, as DNA: TGTGCCAGCAGTGCTTCCCGGGACGGAGGGGATAATTCACCCCTCCACTTT. Encoded protein: CASSASRDGGDNSPLHF.

This clone was picked up one time. The CDR3 is CASNRRGLAGGNEQYF. In DNA form, the CDR3 reads TGTGCCAGTAATCGGCGCGGGCTAGCGGGAGGGAACGAGCAGTACTTC. This chain connects TRBV19 to TRBJ2-7; 12 bases are shared with TRBD2. Germline V gene lookup returns CDR1 LNHDA and CDR2 SQIVND (reference sequence). J lost 5 bases, V lost 7 bases, and 12 bases had no gene match. The CDR3 spans 16 residues. Complete variable domain (other parts from reference TRBV19 and TRBJ2-7): DGGITQSPKYLFRKEGQNVTLSCEQNLNHDAMYWYRQDPGQGLRLIYYSQIVNDFQKGDIAEGYSVSREKKESFPLTVTSAQKNPTAFYLCASNRRGLAGGNEQYFGPGTRLTVT.

This clone was counted only a few times. Being one base from a much bigger clone, this may be a read error. Other DNA sequences of this sample code for an identical CDR3. The rearrangement links TRBV29-1 to TRBJ2-7; 9 nucleotides align to TRBD2. The CDR3 runs to 11 residues. Germline V gene lookup returns CDR1 SQVTM and CDR2 ANQGSEA. As DNA, the CDR3 is TGCAGCGGGACTAGCGACTACGAGCAGTACTTT. Its protein is CSGTSDYEQYF.

This chain links TRBV11-1 with TRBJ2-5; the D gene is possibly TRBD2 (5 bases). The CDR3 runs 14 residues. Germline V CDR1 and CDR2: SGHAT, FQDESV (reference sequence). Trimming took off 2 bases at V and 2 bases at J, with 9 bases between the two ends. The CDR3 loop is CASSLFSGQETQYF. CDR3 sequence (DNA): TGTGCCAGCAGCTTATTTTCGGGGCAAGAGACCCAGTACTTC.

The V and J genes are TRBV6-1 and TRBJ1-2, with a tentative D call TRBD1 (6 bases). Germline V lookup: CDR1 MNHNS, CDR2 SASEGT. V lost 4 bases and J lost 7, with 13 bases in between. The CDR3 is 13 residues long. The CDR3 nucleotides read TGTGCCAGCAGTGGCCCGGGGGGCGGTGGCTACACCTTC. This gives the protein CASSGPGGGGYTF.

The chain links TRBV30 to TRBJ1-2, with 9 bases that match TRBD1. Germline-derived CDR1 and CDR2 are GTSNPN and SVGIG (reference sequence). The CDR3 is 15 residues long. V gave up 2 bases and J gave up 2 bases; unmatched junction bases: 6. DNA of the CDR3: TGTGCCTGGAGTTTACCCGGGACAGGGAACTATGGCTACACCTTC. Its translation is CAWSLPGTGNYGYTF.

In this sample, this clone turned up a few times. The rearrangement joins TRBV27 to TRBJ1-1; D remains ambiguous. The CDR3 extends over 13 amino acids. Germline values: CDR1 MNHEY, CDR2 SMNVEV (reference sequence). The V and J ends lost 0 bases and 6 bases respectively, with 8 bases between them. The CDR3 DNA follows: TGTGCCAGCAGTTTATCGTCGTCCCCTGAAGCTTTCTTT. This translates into CASSLSSSPEAFF.

The J gene is TRBJ2-2, the V gene TRBV2, with no clear D. The V gene lost 8 bases and the J gene lost 9 bases, with 10 bases spanning the gap. The CDR3 has 11 amino acids. CDR1 and CDR2 from the germline V gene are SNHLY and FYNNEI. The CDR3 region is CASHTERELFF. The CDR3 region has the DNA TGTGCCAGCCATACAGAGCGGGAGCTGTTTTTT.

The CDR3, as DNA: TGTGCCAGCTCACCATATCTTGACTCCCTAGGCTATGAGCAGTTCTTC. Protein: CASSPYLDSLGYEQFF. J is TRBJ2-1 and V is TRBV18; D not resolved. This CDR3 comprises 16 residues. The germline V gene encodes CDR1 KGHSH and CDR2 LQKENI. V was pared by 2 bases and J by 8 bases, with 19 bases between.

The chain recombines TRBV13 with TRBJ2-7; TRBD2 is a possible D gene (5 bases). The CDR3 has 15 amino acids. V gave up 0 bases and J gave up 2 bases, with 11 bases separating them. Looked up from germline, CDR1 is PRHDT and CDR2 is FYEKMQ (reference sequence). Written as DNA, the CDR3 is TGTGCCAGCAGCTTAGGGCGACTACCAACCTACGAGCAGTACTTC. Protein product: CASSLGRLPTYEQYF.